The clone carrying this TCR beta chain was recorded once. Its antigen remains unidentified. This CDR3 region has 15 residues. Germline V CDR1 and CDR2: DFQATT, SNEGSKA (reference sequence). V lost 3 bases to trimming and J lost 4 bases; unmatched junction nucleotides: 4. This entry comes from a study of T-cell memory formation after mild COVID-19. Study-level points and caveats: Most CD4+ clones that shrank were in CM and EM, while CD8+ ones turned up in EMRA. Clones from the second wave (peaking day 37) had unconfirmed SARS-CoV-2 specificity. CD4/CD8 balance held among clones contracting day 15 to 85, and later expanders leaned CD4+. Certain responding clones were present in pre-infection memory, suggesting participation of cross-reactive memory.

TCRdb reanalysed the 5' RACE reads using MiXCR and keeps one entry per CDR3 protein. The repertoire consists of over 450,000 distinct CDR3 sequences, with approximately 20% occurring once and the leading ten covering roughly an eighth. Sequencing input: PBMCs or a T cell subset sorted from them (not recorded which). The receptor's source is an adult woman who had mild COVID-19 (a few samples of this study predate the infection). Cell type and time point are not known. The V and J genes are TRBV20-1 and TRBJ2-3; TRBD2 aligns across 13 bases. CDR3 sequence: CSARTSGRRADTQYF. The CDR3 DNA follows: TGCAGTGCTAGGACTAGCGGGAGGCGCGCAGATACGCAGTATTTT.